This T cell receptor (beta chain) is from a study of blood T cell repertoires in COVID-19. The overall study: Researchers got acute and convalescent COVID-19 samples from the United States, Italy and Spain. In each case, the material was cDNA or gDNA derived from T cells, B-cell-depleted T cells, or PBMCs.

Original handling: Amplified reference gene primers provided the basis for estimating nucleated cell counts. Assay used: immunoSEQ multiplex PCR; TCRdb lists only in-frame clones, some missing. The V and J calls and clone size come from that table; D and trimming were worked out from the DNA. The data hold 150,000 or so clones, with 80% to 90% observed a single time. Participants reported their clinical history, and cohort assignment relied on those reports. This CDR3 is 15 amino acids long. What was sequenced was PBMCs or T cells enriched from blood (not recorded which). J is TRBJ1-5 and V is TRBV21-1; TRBD1, the D gene given by the table, was not confirmed from the DNA. TRBV21-1 is given as a pseudogene. This clonotype originated in a man in his fifties or sixties who had recovered from COVID-19. The CDR3 reads CASSRGTGHRQPQHF. The CDR3, as DNA: TGTGCCAGCAGCAGGGGGACAGGGCATCGCCAGCCCCAGCATTTT.